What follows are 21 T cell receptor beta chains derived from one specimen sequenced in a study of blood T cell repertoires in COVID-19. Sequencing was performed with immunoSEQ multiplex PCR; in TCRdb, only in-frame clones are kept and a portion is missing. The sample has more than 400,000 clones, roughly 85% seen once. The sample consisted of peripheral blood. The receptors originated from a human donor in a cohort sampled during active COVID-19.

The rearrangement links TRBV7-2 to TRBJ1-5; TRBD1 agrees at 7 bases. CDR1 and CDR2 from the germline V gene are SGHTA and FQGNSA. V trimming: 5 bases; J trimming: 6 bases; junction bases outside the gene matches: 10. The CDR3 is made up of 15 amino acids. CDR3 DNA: TGTGCCAGCAGCGACCAGACAGGGTCAGGTCAGCCCCAGCATTTT. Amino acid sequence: CASSDQTGSGQPQHF.

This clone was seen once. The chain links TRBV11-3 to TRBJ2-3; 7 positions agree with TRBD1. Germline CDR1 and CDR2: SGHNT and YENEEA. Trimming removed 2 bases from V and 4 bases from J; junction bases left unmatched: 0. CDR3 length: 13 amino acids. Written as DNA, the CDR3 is TGTGCCAGCAGCTTACAGGGGGCAGATACGCAGTATTTT. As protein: CASSLQGADTQYF.

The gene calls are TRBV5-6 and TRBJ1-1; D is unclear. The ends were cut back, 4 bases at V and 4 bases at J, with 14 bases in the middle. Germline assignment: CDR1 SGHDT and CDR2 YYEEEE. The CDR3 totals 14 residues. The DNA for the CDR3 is TGTGCCAGCAGCGCGTCCTCAGGAGGCACTGAAGCTTTCTTT. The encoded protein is CASSASSGGTEAFF. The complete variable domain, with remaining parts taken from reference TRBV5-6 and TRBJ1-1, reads DAGVTQSPTHLIKTRGQQVTLRCSPKSGHDTVSWYQQALGQGPQFIFQYYEEEERQRGNFPDRFSGHQFPNYSSELNVNALLLGDSALYLCASSASSGGTEAFFGQGTRLTVV.

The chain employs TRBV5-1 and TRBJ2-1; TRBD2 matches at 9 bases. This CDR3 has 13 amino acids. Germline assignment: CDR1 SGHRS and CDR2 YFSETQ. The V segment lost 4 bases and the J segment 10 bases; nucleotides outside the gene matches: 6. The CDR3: CASSISSGIEQFF. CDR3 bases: TGCGCCAGCAGCATCTCTAGCGGGATAGAGCAGTTCTTC.

The CDR3 region is CASSLSQGDGVDTQYF. Written as DNA, the CDR3 is TGTGCCAGCAGCCTAAGCCAGGGGGATGGAGTAGATACGCAGTATTTT. The rearrangement links TRBV7-3 to TRBJ2-3; 7 positions agree with TRBD1. The CDR3 is 16 amino acids. The J segment lost 5 bases and the V segment lost 5 bases, leaving 13 bases of the junction unmatched. Germline loops: CDR1 SGHTA, CDR2 FQGTGA.

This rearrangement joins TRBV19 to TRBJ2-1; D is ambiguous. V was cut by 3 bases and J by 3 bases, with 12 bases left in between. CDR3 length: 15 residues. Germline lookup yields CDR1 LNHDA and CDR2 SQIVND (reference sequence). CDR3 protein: CASSMGRMGYNEQFF. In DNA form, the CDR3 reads TGTGCCAGTAGTATGGGCAGGATGGGCTACAATGAGCAGTTCTTC.

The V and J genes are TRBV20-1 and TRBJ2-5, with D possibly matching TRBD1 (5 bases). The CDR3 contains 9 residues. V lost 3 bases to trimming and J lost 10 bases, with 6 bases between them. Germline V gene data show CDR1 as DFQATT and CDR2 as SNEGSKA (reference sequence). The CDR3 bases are TGCAGTGCTAGTAGGGGCCAGTACTTC. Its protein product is CSASRGQYF.

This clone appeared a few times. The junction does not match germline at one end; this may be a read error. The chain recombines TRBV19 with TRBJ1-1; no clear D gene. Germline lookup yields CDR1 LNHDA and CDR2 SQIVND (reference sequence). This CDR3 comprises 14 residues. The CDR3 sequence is CASSIDKLAGEGFF. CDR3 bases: TGTGCCAGTAGTATAGATAAACTGGCGGGTGAAGGTTTCTTT.

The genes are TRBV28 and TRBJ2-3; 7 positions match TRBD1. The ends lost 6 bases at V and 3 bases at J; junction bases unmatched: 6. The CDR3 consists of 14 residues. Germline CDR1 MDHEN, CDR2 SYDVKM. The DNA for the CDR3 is TGTGCCAGCAGGCCGACAGGGTTTACAGATACGCAGTATTTT. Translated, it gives CASRPTGFTDTQYF.

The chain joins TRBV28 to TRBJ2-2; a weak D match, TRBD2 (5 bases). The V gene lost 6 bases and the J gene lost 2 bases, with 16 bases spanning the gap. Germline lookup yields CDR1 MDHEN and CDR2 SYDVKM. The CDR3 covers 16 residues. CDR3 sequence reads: CASSYGGLTNTGELFF. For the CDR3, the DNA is TGTGCCAGCAGCTATGGAGGACTCACCAACACCGGGGAGCTGTTTTTT.

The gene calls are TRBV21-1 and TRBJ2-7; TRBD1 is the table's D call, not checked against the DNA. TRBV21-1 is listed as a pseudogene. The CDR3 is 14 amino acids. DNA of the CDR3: TGTGCCAGCAGCAAAGGGACAGGGACCTACGAGCAGTACTTC. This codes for CASSKGTGTYEQYF.

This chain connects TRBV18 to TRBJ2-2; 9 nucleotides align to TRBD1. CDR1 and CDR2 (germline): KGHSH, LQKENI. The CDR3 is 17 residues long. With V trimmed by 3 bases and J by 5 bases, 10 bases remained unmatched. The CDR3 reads CASSPFGTGRGTGELFF. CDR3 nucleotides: TGTGCCAGCTCACCCTTCGGGACAGGGAGAGGGACCGGGGAGCTGTTTTTT.

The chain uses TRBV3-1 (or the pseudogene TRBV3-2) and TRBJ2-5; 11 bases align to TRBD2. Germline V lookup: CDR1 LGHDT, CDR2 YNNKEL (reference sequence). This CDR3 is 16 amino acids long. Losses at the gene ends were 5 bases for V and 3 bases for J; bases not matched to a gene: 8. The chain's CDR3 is CASSWALLAGEETQYF. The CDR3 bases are TGTGCCAGCAGCTGGGCTTTACTAGCGGGAGAAGAGACCCAGTACTTC.

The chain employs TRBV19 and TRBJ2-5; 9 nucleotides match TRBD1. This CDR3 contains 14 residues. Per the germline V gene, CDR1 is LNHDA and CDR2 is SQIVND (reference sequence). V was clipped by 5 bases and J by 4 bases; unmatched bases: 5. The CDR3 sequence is CASSVQGAGETQYF. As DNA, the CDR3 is TGTGCCAGTAGTGTACAGGGGGCCGGAGAGACCCAGTACTTC.

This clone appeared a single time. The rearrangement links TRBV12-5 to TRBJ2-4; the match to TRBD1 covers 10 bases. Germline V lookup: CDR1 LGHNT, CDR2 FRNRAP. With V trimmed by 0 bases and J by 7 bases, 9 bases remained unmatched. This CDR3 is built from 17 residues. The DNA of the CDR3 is TGTGCTAGTGGTTTGGTAATTGGGACAGGGGAGGGTAACATTCAGTACTTC. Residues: CASGLVIGTGEGNIQYF.

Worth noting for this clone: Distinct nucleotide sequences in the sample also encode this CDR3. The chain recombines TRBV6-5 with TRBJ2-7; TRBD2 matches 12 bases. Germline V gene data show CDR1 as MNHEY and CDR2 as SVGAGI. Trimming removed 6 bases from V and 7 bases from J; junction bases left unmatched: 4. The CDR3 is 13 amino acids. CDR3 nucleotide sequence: TGTGCCAGCAGACTAGCGGGAGGTGGTGAGCAGTACTTC. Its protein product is CASRLAGGGEQYF.

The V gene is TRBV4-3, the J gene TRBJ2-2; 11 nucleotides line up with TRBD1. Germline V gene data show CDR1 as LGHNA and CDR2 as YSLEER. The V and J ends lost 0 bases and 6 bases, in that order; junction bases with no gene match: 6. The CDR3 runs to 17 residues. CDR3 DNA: TGCGCCAGCAGCCAAGAGGGGACAGGGGGAGTGGCCGGGGAGCTGTTTTTT. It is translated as CASSQEGTGGVAGELFF.

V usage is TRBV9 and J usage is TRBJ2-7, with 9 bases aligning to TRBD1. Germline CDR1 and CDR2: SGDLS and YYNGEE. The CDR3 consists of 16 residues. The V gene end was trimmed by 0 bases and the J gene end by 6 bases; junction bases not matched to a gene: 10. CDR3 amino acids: CASSVAPRQGVVEQYF. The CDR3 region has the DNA TGTGCCAGCAGCGTAGCTCCCAGACAGGGGGTGGTCGAGCAGTACTTC.

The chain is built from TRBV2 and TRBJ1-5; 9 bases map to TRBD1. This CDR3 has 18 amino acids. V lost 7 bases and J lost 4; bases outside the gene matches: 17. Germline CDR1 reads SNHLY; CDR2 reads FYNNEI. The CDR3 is CASMDYPTGGEANQPQHF. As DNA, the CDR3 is TGTGCCAGCATGGATTACCCGACAGGGGGTGAAGCGAATCAGCCCCAGCATTTT.

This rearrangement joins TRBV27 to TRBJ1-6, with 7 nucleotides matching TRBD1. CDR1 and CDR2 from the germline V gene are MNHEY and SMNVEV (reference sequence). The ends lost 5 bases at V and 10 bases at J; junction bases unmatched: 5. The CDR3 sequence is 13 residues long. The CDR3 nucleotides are TGTGCCAGCAGTGACAGGGATGGGTCACCCCTCCACTTT. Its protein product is CASSDRDGSPLHF.

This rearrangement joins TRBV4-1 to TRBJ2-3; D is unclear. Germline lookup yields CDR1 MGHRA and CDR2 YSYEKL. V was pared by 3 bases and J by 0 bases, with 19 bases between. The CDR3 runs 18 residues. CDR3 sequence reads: CASSQVELVPASTDTQYF. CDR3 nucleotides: TGCGCCAGCAGCCAGGTGGAGTTGGTCCCGGCTAGCACAGATACGCAGTATTTT.